A single sample is the source of the 8 T cell receptor beta chains below, sequenced in a study of blood T cell repertoires in COVID-19. Data came from immunoSEQ multiplex PCR; TCRdb stores just in-frame clones and leaves some out. Of 150,000 or so clones in the sample, roughly 84% are singletons; the top ten hold roughly 4.9%. Sequencing was carried out using PBMCs or T cells enriched from blood (not recorded which). These receptors were taken from a man aged 70 or older who had been exposed to COVID-19.

This clone was found once. The rearrangement links TRBV30 to TRBJ1-4; D ambiguous. Germline V gene lookup returns CDR1 GTSNPN and CDR2 SVGIG (reference sequence). This CDR3 is 13 amino acids long. The V end lost 2 bases, the J end lost 1 base, and 5 bases lay between the germline ends. DNA of the CDR3: TGTGCCTGGAGTCTGAGAACTAATGAAAAACTGTTTTTT. This sequence encodes CAWSLRTNEKLFF.

J is TRBJ1-1 and V is TRBV7-2, with 7 positions matching TRBD1. Germline V gives CDR1 SGHTA, CDR2 FQGNSA. CDR3 length: 17 amino acids. V trimming: 0 bases; J trimming: 1 base; junction bases outside the gene matches: 8. The CDR3 nucleotides read TGTGCCAGCAGCTTAGCGGGACAGCGATTCGAGAACACTGAAGCTTTCTTT. This encodes CASSLAGQRFENTEAFF. The full variable domain, rest sourced from reference TRBV7-2 and TRBJ1-1, is GAGVSQSPSNKVTEKGKDVELRCDPISGHTALYWYRQSLGQGLEFLIYFQGNSAPDKSGLPSDRFSAERTGGSVSTLTIQRTQQEDSAVYLCASSLAGQRFENTEAFFGQGTRLTVV.

V usage is TRBV6-4 and J usage is TRBJ2-1; no firm D call. V lost 4 bases, J lost 10 bases, and 14 bases lay in between. The CDR3 is made up of 13 amino acids. Germline-derived CDR1 and CDR2 are MRHNA and SNTAGT. CDR3 sequence: CASSAAFPGEQFF. For the CDR3, the DNA is TGTGCCAGCAGTGCTGCCTTTCCCGGGGAGCAGTTCTTC.

This chain links TRBV27 with TRBJ2-5; 8 bases fit TRBD2. CDR3 length: 13 residues. Germline lookup yields CDR1 MNHEY and CDR2 SMNVEV (reference sequence). The trim removed 6 bases at V and 7 bases at J, leaving 7 bases unmatched. The DNA of the CDR3 is TGTGCCAGCAGACGGGGGGGCCCGGGGACCCAGTACTTC. It specifies CASRRGGPGTQYF.

This chain's CDR3 is CASSYSPGQGLNTEAFF. The CDR3 DNA reads TGTGCCAGCAGTTACTCACCGGGACAGGGTTTGAACACTGAAGCTTTCTTT. The chain joins TRBV6-2 or TRBV6-3 to TRBJ1-1, with 9 nucleotides matching TRBD1. Germline V gene sequence: CDR1 MNHEY, CDR2 SVGEGT. V shed 0 bases and J 0 bases; nucleotides not matched to a gene: 5. This CDR3 is 17 amino acids long.

The chain joins TRBV4-1 to TRBJ1-4; D may be TRBD1 (6 bases). The ends were cut back, 4 bases at V and 6 bases at J, with 15 bases in the middle. Germline V gene sequence: CDR1 MGHRA, CDR2 YSYEKL. The CDR3 covers 15 residues. Here the CDR3 reads CASSRKGQRDEKLFF. In DNA form, the CDR3 reads TGCGCCAGCAGCCGGAAGGGACAACGGGATGAAAAACTGTTTTTT.

The chain joins TRBV21-1 to TRBJ1-1. TRBV21-1 is a pseudogene segment. The CDR3 sequence is 18 residues long. For the CDR3, the DNA is TGTGCCAGCAGCGCTAGCCAACGACTCTTAGAGATGAACACTGAAGCTTTCTTT. This gives the protein CASSASQRLLEMNTEAFF.

The J gene is TRBJ2-1, the V gene TRBV3-1 (or the pseudogene TRBV3-2); 9 bases map to TRBD2. V shed 5 bases and J 10 bases; nucleotides not matched to a gene: 12. This CDR3 is 15 amino acids long. Germline V gives CDR1 LGHDT, CDR2 YNNKEL (reference sequence). The CDR3 DNA is TGTGCCAGCAGCTTTTCCGGTGGGAGCGGGGGGGAGCAGTTCTTC. This encodes CASSFSGGSGGEQFF.